This T cell receptor beta chain was observed in a study of cytotoxic CD8 clonotypes in ibrutinib-treated CLL. Study-level background: For this cohort, patients were roughly eleven relapsed/refractory and approximately 14 treatment-naive, while 17 to 18 were IGHV unmutated.

Study-level points and caveats: Sustained-remission and progressing patients were not sampled at matched times.

Profiling relied on immunoSEQ multiplex PCR, and the TCRdb table lists in-frame clones only, not all of them. The data show approximately 84,000 clones, 75% to 85% seen once. This clone was seen only once. What it recognizes is unknown. The CDR3 is 18 amino acids. Germline V gene lookup returns CDR1 SGDLS and CDR2 YYNGEE. The ends lost 5 bases at V and 5 bases at J; junction bases unmatched: 14. The rearrangement uses TRBV9 and TRBJ1-5; TRBD1 aligns across 12 bases. This receptor was identified in a human donor with chronic lymphocytic leukemia. The sample was PBMCs, taken after 12 months of ibrutinib treatment. The chain's CDR3 is CASRQPGQGAEGDQPQHF. CDR3 nucleotide sequence: TGTGCCAGCAGGCAGCCGGGACAGGGGGCAGAGGGTGATCAGCCCCAGCATTTT.